The text below deals with one T cell receptor beta chain. The data belong to a study of blood T cell repertoires in COVID-19. Measured with immunoSEQ multiplex PCR; TCRdb has only the in-frame clones, and not every one. The data contain approximately 230,000 clones, around four fifths of them singletons. The CDR3 sequence is 14 residues long. V lost 0 bases to trimming and J lost 7 bases, with 10 bases between them. In germline, CDR1 is MNHEY, CDR2 SVGAGI. This clonotype was obtained from a man older than 75 with acute or convalescent COVID-19. The chain links TRBV6-5 to TRBJ1-5; D might be TRBD1 (5 bases). Sample: peripheral blood. DNA of the CDR3: TGTGCCAGCAGTTACTCTCCAGGGTACCAGCCCCAGCATTTT. Its translation: CASSYSPGYQPQHF.